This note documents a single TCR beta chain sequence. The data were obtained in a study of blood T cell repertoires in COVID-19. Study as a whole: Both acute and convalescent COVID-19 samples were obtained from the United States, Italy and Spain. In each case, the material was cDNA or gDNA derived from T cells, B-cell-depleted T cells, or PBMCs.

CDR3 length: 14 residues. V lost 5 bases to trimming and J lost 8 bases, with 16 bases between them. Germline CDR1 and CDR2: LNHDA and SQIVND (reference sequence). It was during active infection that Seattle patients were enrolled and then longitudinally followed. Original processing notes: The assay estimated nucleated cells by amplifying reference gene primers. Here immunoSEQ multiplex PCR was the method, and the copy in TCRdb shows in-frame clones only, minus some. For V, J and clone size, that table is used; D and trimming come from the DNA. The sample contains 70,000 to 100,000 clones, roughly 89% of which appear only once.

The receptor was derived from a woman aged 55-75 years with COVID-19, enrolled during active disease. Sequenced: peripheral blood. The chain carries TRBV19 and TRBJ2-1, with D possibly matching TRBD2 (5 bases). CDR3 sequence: CASSLRAESDEQFF. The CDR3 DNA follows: TGTGCCAGTAGTCTGAGGGCCGAATCCGATGAGCAGTTCTTC.